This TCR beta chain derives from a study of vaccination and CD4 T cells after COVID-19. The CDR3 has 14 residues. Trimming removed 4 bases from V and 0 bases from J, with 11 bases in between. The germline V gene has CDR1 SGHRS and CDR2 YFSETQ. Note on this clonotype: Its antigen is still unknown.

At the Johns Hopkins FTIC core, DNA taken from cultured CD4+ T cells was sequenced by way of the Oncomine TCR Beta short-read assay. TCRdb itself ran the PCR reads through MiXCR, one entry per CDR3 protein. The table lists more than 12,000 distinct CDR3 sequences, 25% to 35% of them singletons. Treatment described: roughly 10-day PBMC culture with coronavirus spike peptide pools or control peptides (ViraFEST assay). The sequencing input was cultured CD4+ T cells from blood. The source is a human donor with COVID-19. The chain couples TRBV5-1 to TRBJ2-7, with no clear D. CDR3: CASSLDAHSYEQYF. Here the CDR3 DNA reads TGCGCCAGCAGCCTGGACGCTCACTCCTACGAGCAGTACTTC.